This T cell receptor beta chain was sequenced in a study of beta chain features in type 1 diabetes. As every portion of the isolated RNA was reverse transcribed, the sequencing read expressed TCRB transcripts. Measured with immunoSEQ multiplex PCR; TCRdb has only the in-frame clones, and not every one. The sample shows roughly 150,000 clones, less than 9.5% of them seen only once. This CDR3 has 13 residues. The V end lost 5 bases, the J end lost 6 bases, and 11 bases lay between the germline ends. Germline-derived CDR1 and CDR2 are SEHNR and FQNEAQ (reference sequence). The source of this sequence is a young woman in good health. V and J are TRBV7-9 and TRBJ2-1; D is unclear. What was sequenced was central memory CD4+ T cells from blood. The CDR3 spells CASSPSTSNEQFF. In DNA form, the CDR3 reads TGTGCCAGCAGCCCTAGTACCTCCAATGAGCAGTTCTTC.